The 25 T cell receptor beta chains below come from one sample, sequenced in a study of cytomegalovirus exposure and HLA in healthy donors listed by TCRdb under 2017. The library was obtained by the immunoSEQ multiplex PCR assay. TCRdb obtained this table from immuneACCESS and retained in-frame rearrangements with V and J assigned. These tables miss some clones; where compared with another copy, unresolved V genes account for less than half of the shortfall, and the remainder is unexplained. This sample has around 150,000 clones in its table, and around nine tenths of those were observed once. The top ten hold about 7.9% of the sample. Material for sequencing was PBMCs. The receptor source for this set is a woman younger than 35 in good health and CMV-seropositive.

This clone is a singleton in its sample. CDR3 sequence reads: CASTLSGRGYSSYNSPLHF. The CDR3 nucleotides are TGTGCCAGTACCCTAAGTGGCAGGGGCTACAGCTCCTATAATTCACCCCTCCACTTT. This chain connects TRBV19 to TRBJ1-6; TRBD1 is a possible D gene (6 bases). The CDR3 is 19 amino acids. CDR1 is LNHDA, CDR2 SQIVND, per germline (reference sequence). The V end was cut by 7 bases, the J end by 0 bases, with 22 bases between.

V gene TRBV10-3 combines with J gene TRBJ1-6, with D tentatively TRBD1 (5 bases). Germline V gene data show CDR1 as ENHRY and CDR2 as SYGVKD. Trimming cost V 10 bases and J 7 bases, with 20 bases left between them. CDR3 length: 15 residues. CDR3 nucleotide sequence: TGTGCCACCGAGGGGACGGGAGGTAGCAATTCACCCCTCCACTTT. It is translated as CATEGTGGSNSPLHF.

The J gene is TRBJ2-5, the V gene TRBV30; a weak D match, TRBD1 (6 bases). V gave up 5 bases and J gave up 4 bases, with 11 bases separating them. The V gene's germline CDR1 is GTSNPN and CDR2 SVGIG (reference sequence). This CDR3 comprises 12 residues. CDR3 sequence (DNA): TGTGCCTGGGAAACAGGGACAGAGACCCAGTACTTC. It encodes CAWETGTETQYF.

The chain carries TRBV27 and TRBJ2-3, with D possibly being TRBD2 (5 bases). V lost 5 bases and J lost 6, with 12 bases in between. The CDR3 runs to 13 residues. Germline CDR1 MNHEY, CDR2 SMNVEV (reference sequence). The CDR3 nucleotides read TGTGCCAGCAGTCAACAGCGAGGGGATACGCAGTATTTT. It yields the protein CASSQQRGDTQYF.

The chain is built from TRBV30 and TRBJ1-2; D is ambiguous. From germline, CDR1 is GTSNPN and CDR2 SVGIG (reference sequence). The CDR3 contains 13 residues. Trimming removed 0 bases at V and 7 bases at J, with 12 bases between. The CDR3 sequence is CAWSVHWASGYTF. The CDR3 coding sequence is TGTGCCTGGAGTGTACACTGGGCATCTGGCTACACCTTC.

CDR3 nucleotides: TGTGCCTATGACGTCGGGGGAGATACGCAGTATTTT. Residues: CAYDVGGDTQYF. The chain joins TRBV7-2 to TRBJ2-3, with a weak D call TRBD2 (6 bases). CDR3 length equals 12 residues. Per germline, CDR1 SGHTA and CDR2 FQGNSA. Deletions cut 11 bases from V and 5 bases from J, with 14 bases between.

The gene calls are TRBV27 and TRBJ2-5; 10 positions match TRBD1. V was pared by 4 bases and J by 6 bases, with 8 bases of the junction left unmatched. This CDR3 has 15 amino acids. In germline, CDR1 is MNHEY, CDR2 SMNVEV (reference sequence). CDR3 amino acids: CASSSIRDRGQTQYF. As DNA, the CDR3 is TGTGCCAGCAGTTCCATCCGGGACAGGGGTCAGACCCAGTACTTC.

V gene TRBV5-4 combines with J gene TRBJ1-1, with D possibly being TRBD1 (6 bases). This CDR3 spans 14 amino acids. CDR1 is SGHNT, CDR2 YYREEE, per germline (reference sequence). V lost 4 bases and J lost 5, with 15 bases in between. CDR3 in amino acids: CASSKDSRSTEAFF. Written as DNA, the CDR3 is TGTGCCAGCAGCAAGGACAGCAGGTCAACTGAAGCTTTCTTT.

V gene TRBV28 combines with J gene TRBJ1-2, with TRBD1 matching over 7 bases. CDR3 length equals 15 residues. In germline, CDR1 is MDHEN, CDR2 SYDVKM. The V segment lost 6 bases and the J segment 2 bases; nucleotides outside the gene matches: 9. For the CDR3, the DNA is TGTGCCAGCAGGGCGTTGGGGGGACAGAACTATGGCTACACCTTC. As protein: CASRALGGQNYGYTF.

The rearrangement uses TRBV7-3 and TRBJ2-7; 8 bases map to TRBD1. The CDR3 consists of 15 residues. The germline V gene has CDR1 SGHTA and CDR2 FQGTGA. The J segment lost 3 bases and the V segment lost 5 bases, leaving 9 bases of the junction unmatched. CDR3 sequence reads: CASSPGTGPYYEQYF. DNA of the CDR3: TGTGCCAGCAGCCCTGGGACAGGACCTTACTACGAGCAGTACTTC.

This clone has just one count. The rearrangement joins TRBV18 to TRBJ1-2; D might be TRBD1 (5 bases). CDR3 length: 15 amino acids. The V gene lost 6 bases and the J gene lost 3 bases, with 17 bases spanning the gap. Germline V gives CDR1 KGHSH, CDR2 LQKENI. CDR3 in amino acids: CASSPVAGVYYGYTF. The CDR3 bases are TGTGCCAGCTCCCCCGTCGCGGGGGTATACTATGGCTACACCTTC.

This sequence joins TRBV7-8 and TRBJ2-7; D not resolved. This CDR3 comprises 15 residues. The germline V gene has CDR1 SGHVS and CDR2 FQNEAQ. V lost 3 bases and J 2 bases, leaving 14 bases between the germline ends. The CDR3 bases are TGTGCCAGCAGCTTCGCAGTCGGCGGAACCTACGAGCAGTACTTC. Translated: CASSFAVGGTYEQYF. The variable domain in full, completed from reference TRBV7-8 and TRBJ2-7, reads GAGVSQSPRYKVAKRGQDVALRCDPISGHVSLFWYQQALGQGPEFLTYFQNEAQLDKSGLPSDRFFAERPEGSVSTLKIQRTQQEDSAVYLCASSFAVGGTYEQYFGPGTRLTVT.

The rearrangement uses TRBV18 and TRBJ2-3; D gene ambiguous. The ends were cut back, 3 bases at V and 1 base at J, with 8 bases in the middle. Per the germline V gene, CDR1 is KGHSH and CDR2 is LQKENI. This CDR3 is 14 amino acids long. CDR3 nucleotide sequence: TGTGCCAGCTCACCGACCGCGGGCACAGATACGCAGTATTTT. Amino acid sequence: CASSPTAGTDTQYF.

CDR3 region: CASSLRGGINQPQHF. The CDR3 nucleotides are TGTGCCAGCAGCTTAAGAGGGGGCATCAATCAGCCCCAGCATTTT. The chain links TRBV7-6 to TRBJ1-5; 7 bases line up with TRBD1. CDR3 size: 15 residues. Germline assignment: CDR1 SGHVS and CDR2 FNYEAQ. V was pared by 2 bases and J by 3 bases, with 4 bases of the junction left unmatched.

This chain joins TRBV30 and TRBJ2-1; TRBD2 matches at 12 bases. CDR3 length equals 15 residues. The V gene end was trimmed by 4 bases and the J gene end by 6 bases; junction bases not matched to a gene: 7. Per the germline V gene, CDR1 is GTSNPN and CDR2 is SVGIG (reference sequence). The CDR3 protein is CAWNPLAGGINEQFF. The CDR3 coding sequence is TGTGCCTGGAACCCTCTAGCGGGGGGGATCAATGAGCAGTTCTTC.

The V gene is TRBV10-3, the J gene TRBJ1-1; D might be TRBD1 (5 bases). V was cut by 4 bases and J by 0 bases, with 9 bases left in between. The CDR3 has 14 residues. Germline CDR1 reads ENHRY; CDR2 reads SYGVKD. The CDR3 bases are TGTGCCATCAGTGGGGGGGAATTGAACACTGAAGCTTTCTTT. This sequence encodes CAISGGELNTEAFF.

V gene TRBV7-6 combines with J gene TRBJ2-7, with 8 bases fitting TRBD2. Trimming took 2 bases from V and 0 from J; bases not matched to a gene: 3. Germline V gives CDR1 SGHVS, CDR2 FNYEAQ. This CDR3 is 15 amino acids long. CDR3 loop: CASSLRGGTSYEQYF. The CDR3 nucleotides read TGTGCCAGCAGCTTACGCGGGGGGACCTCCTACGAGCAGTACTTC.

The chain has TRBV19 and TRBJ2-1, with 11 bases that match TRBD1. The junction had 6 bases not matched to a gene; V was cut back by 6 bases and J by 8 bases. Germline CDR1 and CDR2: LNHDA and SQIVND (reference sequence). CDR3 length: 14 residues. CDR3 bases: TGTGCCAGTAGACTAGGACAGGGGGCGCATGAGCAGTTCTTC. Its protein product is CASRLGQGAHEQFF.

The genes are TRBV11-3 and TRBJ2-7, with 11 bases aligning to TRBD1. The CDR3 length is 16 residues. Trimming removed 0 bases from V and 4 bases from J; junction bases left unmatched: 5. Germline loops: CDR1 SGHNT, CDR2 YENEEA. The CDR3 is CASSLERTGGEYEQYF. The CDR3, as DNA: TGTGCCAGCAGCTTAGAACGGACAGGGGGCGAGTACGAGCAGTACTTC.

This chain links TRBV5-1 with TRBJ2-3, with 7 bases lining up with TRBD1. The germline gives CDR1 SGHRS, CDR2 YFSETQ. The CDR3 extends over 16 amino acids. V gave up 0 bases and J gave up 6 bases; unmatched junction bases: 10. CDR3 in DNA: TGCGCCAGCAGCTTGGTCGCGACAGGGAGTGGGGATACGCAGTATTTT. It is translated as CASSLVATGSGDTQYF.

The table lists this clone with a count of one. V gene TRBV9 combines with J gene TRBJ1-5; weak D call: TRBD1 (5 bases). Trimming removed 3 bases from V and 2 bases from J, with 15 bases in between. CDR3 length: 16 residues. Germline CDR1 is SGDLS and CDR2 is YYNGEE. The CDR3 DNA reads as TGTGCCAGCAGCGAGGGACTATCTGGGGGCAATCAGCCCCAGCATTTT. Protein product: CASSEGLSGGNQPQHF.

V gene TRBV14 combines with J gene TRBJ1-3, with TRBD1 as a possible D gene (6 bases). The V and J ends lost 8 bases and 6 bases respectively, with 8 bases between them. CDR1 and CDR2 from the germline V gene are SGHDN and FVKESK. The CDR3 contains 11 residues. This chain's CDR3 is CASGQLNTIYF. The DNA of the CDR3 is TGTGCCAGCGGACAGTTAAACACCATATATTTT.

V and J are TRBV7-3 and TRBJ2-2; 8 bases are shared with TRBD2. Germline loops: CDR1 SGHTA, CDR2 FQGTGA. This CDR3 has 18 amino acids. With 8 bases clipped from V and 1 base from J, the junction kept 15 bases outside the gene matches. The CDR3 is CASGTGLGLAGNTGELFF. The CDR3 DNA sequence: TGTGCCAGCGGCACCGGACTGGGGCTAGCGGGGAACACCGGGGAGCTGTTTTTT.

The V and J genes are TRBV5-1 and TRBJ1-2; D unclear. V was pared by 0 bases and J by 6 bases, with 18 bases between. Per the germline V gene, CDR1 is SGHRS and CDR2 is YFSETQ. CDR3 length: 16 residues. The CDR3 DNA is TGCGCCAGCAGCTTGGCCGCAGGTGAAGGAAAGAATGGCTACACCTTC. This translates into CASSLAAGEGKNGYTF.

The table lists this clone with a count of one. The chain carries TRBV7-9 and TRBJ2-1; 13 bases fit TRBD2. V shed 6 bases, J shed 10 bases, and the junction held 9 bases outside the gene matches. The CDR3 contains 15 residues. From germline, CDR1 is SEHNR and CDR2 FQNEAQ (reference sequence). CDR3 loop: CASRPGTSGTPEQFF. Here the CDR3 DNA reads TGTGCCAGCAGACCTGGGACTAGCGGGACGCCGGAGCAGTTCTTC. The entire variable domain, with the rest obtained from reference TRBV7-9 and TRBJ2-1, is as follows: DTGVSQNPRHKITKRGQNVTFRCDPISEHNRLYWYRQTLGQGPEFLTYFQNEAQLEKSRLLSDRFSAERPKGSFSTLEIQRTEQGDSAMYLCASRPGTSGTPEQFFGPGTRLTVL.